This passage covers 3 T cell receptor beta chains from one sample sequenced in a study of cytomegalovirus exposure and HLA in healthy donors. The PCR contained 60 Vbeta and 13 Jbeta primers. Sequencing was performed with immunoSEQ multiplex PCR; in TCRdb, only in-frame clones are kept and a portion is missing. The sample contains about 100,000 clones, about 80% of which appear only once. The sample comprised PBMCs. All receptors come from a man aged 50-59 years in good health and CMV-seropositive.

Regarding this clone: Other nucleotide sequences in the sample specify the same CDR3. For the CDR3, the DNA is TGCGCCAGCAGCCGACGACTAGCGGACTATAATGAGCAGTTCTTC. The encoded protein is CASSRRLADYNEQFF. The V call is TRBV4-1, the J call TRBJ2-1; 9 bases are shared with TRBD2. The CDR3 sequence is 15 residues long. V trimming: 4 bases; J trimming: 7 bases; junction bases outside the gene matches: 8. CDR1 and CDR2 from the germline V gene are MGHRA and YSYEKL.

This CDR3 reads CASSPQWREGQDTQYF. CDR3 in DNA: TGTGCCAGCAGCCCTCAGTGGCGGGAGGGCCAAGATACGCAGTATTTT. This rearrangement joins TRBV13 to TRBJ2-3; 9 positions agree with TRBD2. The junction had 11 bases not matched to a gene; V was cut back by 5 bases and J by 5 bases. From germline, CDR1 is PRHDT and CDR2 FYEKMQ (reference sequence). CDR3 size: 16 residues. The variable domain in full, with the rest retrieved from reference TRBV13 and TRBJ2-3, is AAGVIQSPRHLIKEKRETATLKCYPIPRHDTVYWYQQGPGQDPQFLISFYEKMQSDKGSIPDRFSAQQFSDYHSELNMSSLELGDSALYFCASSPQWREGQDTQYFGPGTRLTVL.

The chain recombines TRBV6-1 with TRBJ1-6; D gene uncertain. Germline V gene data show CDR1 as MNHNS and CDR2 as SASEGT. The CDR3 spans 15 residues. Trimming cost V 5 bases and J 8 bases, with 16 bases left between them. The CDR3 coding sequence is TGTGCCAGCAGTCCCTTAACCTCTGGCCATTCACCCCTCCACTTT. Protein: CASSPLTSGHSPLHF.